This T cell receptor (beta chain) was captured in a study of T cell repertoires in cytomegalovirus infection. Turning to the study itself: Indications of both CMV infection and matching HLA type were provided by public TCR beta signatures. Study findings and constraints: CMV-specific HLA-C-restricted TCR beta clonotypes dominated the ex vivo response. Carriers of CMV plus the relevant HLA were identified by cumulative public TCR beta family frequency.

This clonotype has at least ten counts. Its antigen is currently unknown. This CDR3 is built from 15 residues. The ends lost 5 bases at V and 4 bases at J; junction bases unmatched: 9. Germline V gene lookup returns CDR1 MNHEY and CDR2 SMNVEV (reference sequence). TCRdb passed the reads through MiXCR, listing each CDR3 protein once. Seen here are fewer than 550,000 distinct CDR3 sequences, more than 15% observed once, and the top ten hold roughly a quarter. The V call is TRBV27, the J call TRBJ2-7; 9 positions match TRBD2. This TCR derives from a human donor in good health (CMV status not recorded). Some clones in this sample may be carry-over from other donors' samples. Sequencing was performed on CD8+ T cells from PBMCs. The CDR3 protein is CASSRPSGIRYEQYF. The CDR3 nucleotides read TGTGCCAGCAGTCGGCCTAGCGGGATAAGGTACGAGCAGTACTTC.